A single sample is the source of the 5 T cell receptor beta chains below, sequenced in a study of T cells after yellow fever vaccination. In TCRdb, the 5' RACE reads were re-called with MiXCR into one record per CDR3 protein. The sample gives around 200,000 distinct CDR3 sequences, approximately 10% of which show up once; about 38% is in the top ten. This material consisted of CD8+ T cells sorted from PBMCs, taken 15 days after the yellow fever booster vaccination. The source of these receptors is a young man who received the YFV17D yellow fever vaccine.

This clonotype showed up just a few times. Here the CDR3 DNA reads TGTGCCAGCAGCTTTGAACGGGACAGGGTTGAAAAACTGTTTTTT. It is translated as CASSFERDRVEKLFF. The chain couples TRBV5-5 to TRBJ1-4, with 9 bases identical to TRBD1. CDR1 SGHKS and CDR2 YYEKEE come from the germline V gene (reference sequence). CDR3 length: 15 residues. V was clipped by 2 bases and J by 7 bases; unmatched bases: 6.

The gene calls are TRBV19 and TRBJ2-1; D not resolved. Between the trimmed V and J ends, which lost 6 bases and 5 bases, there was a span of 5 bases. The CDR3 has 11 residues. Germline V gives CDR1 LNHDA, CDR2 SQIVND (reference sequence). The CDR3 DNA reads TGTGCCAGTAGCCGGGACAATGAGCAGTTCTTC. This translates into CASSRDNEQFF.

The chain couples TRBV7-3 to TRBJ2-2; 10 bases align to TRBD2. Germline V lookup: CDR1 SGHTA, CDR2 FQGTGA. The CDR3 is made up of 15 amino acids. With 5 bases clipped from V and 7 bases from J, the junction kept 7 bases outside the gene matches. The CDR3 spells CASSPSGGANGELFF. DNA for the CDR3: TGTGCCAGCAGCCCCAGCGGGGGGGCCAACGGGGAGCTGTTTTTT.

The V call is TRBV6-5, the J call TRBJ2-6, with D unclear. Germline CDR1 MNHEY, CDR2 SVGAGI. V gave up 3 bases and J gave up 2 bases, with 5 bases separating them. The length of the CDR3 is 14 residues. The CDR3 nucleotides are TGTGCCAGCAGTTATCGAACTGGGGCCAACGTCCTGACTTTC. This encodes CASSYRTGANVLTF.

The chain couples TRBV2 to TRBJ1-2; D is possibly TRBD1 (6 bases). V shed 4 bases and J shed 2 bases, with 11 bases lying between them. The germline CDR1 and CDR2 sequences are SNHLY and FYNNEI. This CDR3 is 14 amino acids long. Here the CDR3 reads CASSVGGLNYGYTF. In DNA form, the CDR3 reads TGTGCCAGCAGTGTGGGGGGCTTGAACTATGGCTACACCTTC.